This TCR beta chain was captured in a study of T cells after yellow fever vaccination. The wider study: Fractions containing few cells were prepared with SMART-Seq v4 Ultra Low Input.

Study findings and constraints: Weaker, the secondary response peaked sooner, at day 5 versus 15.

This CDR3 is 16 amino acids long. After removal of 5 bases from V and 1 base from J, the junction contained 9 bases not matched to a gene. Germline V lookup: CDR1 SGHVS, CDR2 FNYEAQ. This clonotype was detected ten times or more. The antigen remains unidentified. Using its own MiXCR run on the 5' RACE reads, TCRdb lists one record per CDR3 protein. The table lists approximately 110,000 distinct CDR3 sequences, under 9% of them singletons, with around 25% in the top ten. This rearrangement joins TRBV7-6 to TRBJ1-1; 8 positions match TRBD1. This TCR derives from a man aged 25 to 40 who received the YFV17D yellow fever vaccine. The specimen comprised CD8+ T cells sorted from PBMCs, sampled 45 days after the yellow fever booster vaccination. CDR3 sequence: CASSPDRGYPNTEAFF. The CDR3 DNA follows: TGTGCCAGCAGCCCAGACAGGGGATACCCGAACACTGAAGCTTTCTTT.